What follows are 27 T cell receptor beta chains derived from one specimen sequenced in a study of T cells in Graves' hyperthyroidism and ophthalmopathy. TCR beta CDR3 sequences were amplified from RNA transcripts. The TCR CDR3 was amplified in a first-round RT-PCR using the HTBI primer set. TCRdb used MiXCR to reprocess the multiplex PCR reads, holding one entry per CDR3 protein. The table shows about 510,000 distinct CDR3 sequences, with 14% occurring only once. Sequences were obtained from blood. The receptors originated from a woman aged 35 to 49 with Graves' hyperthyroidism.

This clonotype was counted at least ten times. The chain recombines TRBV10-3 with TRBJ2-1, with D tentatively TRBD1 (5 bases). Trimming left V 4 bases short and J 8 bases short, with 12 bases between. Looked up from germline, CDR1 is ENHRY and CDR2 is SYGVKD. CDR3 length: 13 residues. The CDR3 coding sequence is TGTGCCATCAGTGTAGGCAGGGTGTATGAGCAGTTCTTC. Encoded protein: CAISVGRVYEQFF.

This clonotype was counted many times. The CDR3 is CASSEALQGPSYNEQFF. For the CDR3, the DNA is TGTGCCAGCAGTGAAGCGCTGCAGGGGCCTTCCTACAATGAGCAGTTCTTC. V gene TRBV2 combines with J gene TRBJ2-1; D is perhaps TRBD1 (6 bases). Trimming left V 0 bases short and J 1 base short, with 13 bases between. This CDR3 is built from 17 residues. Germline V gene sequence: CDR1 SNHLY, CDR2 FYNNEI.

V gene TRBV11-2 combines with J gene TRBJ1-1, with a tentative D call TRBD1 (5 bases). The germline V gene encodes CDR1 SGHAT and CDR2 FQNNGV. The CDR3 has 16 amino acids. The V gene lost 1 base and the J gene lost 3 bases, with 15 bases spanning the gap. This CDR3 is CASSLGTGTLHTEAFF. CDR3 DNA: TGTGCCAGCAGCTTAGGGACCGGGACCCTACACACTGAAGCTTTCTTT. Full variable domain (rest looked up from reference TRBV11-2 and TRBJ1-1): EAGVAQSPRYKIIEKRQSVAFWCNPISGHATLYWYQQILGQGPKLLIQFQNNGVVDDSQLPKDRFSAERLKGVDSTLKIQPAKLEDSAVYLCASSLGTGTLHTEAFFGQGTRLTVV.

This clonotype came up many times. V and J are TRBV5-1 and TRBJ1-1; 9 bases agree with TRBD1. V trimming: 4 bases; J trimming: 5 bases; junction bases outside the gene matches: 6. CDR3 length: 14 residues. Germline CDR1 is SGHRS and CDR2 is YFSETQ. In DNA form, the CDR3 reads TGCGCCAGCAGCCCGGACAGGGGACGGACTGAAGCTTTCTTT. Residues: CASSPDRGRTEAFF. Combining the CDR3 with reference TRBV5-1 and TRBJ1-1 gives the whole variable domain KAGVTQTPRYLIKTRGQQVTLSCSPISGHRSVSWYQQTPGQGLQFLFEYFSETQRNKGNFPGRFSGRQFSNSRSEMNVSTLELGDSALYLCASSPDRGRTEAFFGQGTRLTVV.

The chain is built from TRBV7-2 and TRBJ1-6, with TRBD1 matching over 12 bases. The CDR3 has 15 residues. Germline lookup yields CDR1 SGHTA and CDR2 FQGNSA. V gave up 3 bases and J gave up 8 bases; unmatched junction bases: 2. The CDR3 coding sequence is TGTGCCAGCAGCTTGGGACAGGGGGCATATTCACCCCTCCACTTT. Translating gives CASSLGQGAYSPLHF.

The table lists this clonotype with many counts. The rearrangement links TRBV7-2 to TRBJ2-2; D might be TRBD2 (5 bases). Germline-derived CDR1 and CDR2 are SGHTA and FQGNSA. This CDR3 is built from 16 residues. Trimming stripped 1 base from V and 0 bases from J, with 9 bases between. The CDR3 loop is CASSLGQAANTGELFF. The CDR3 bases are TGTGCCAGCAGCTTAGGTCAAGCGGCGAACACCGGGGAGCTGTTTTTT.

The table lists this clonotype with many counts. The chain couples TRBV2 to TRBJ1-2, with 8 bases matching TRBD1. V dropped 6 bases and J dropped 0; count of bases not matched to a gene: 6. This CDR3 has 15 residues. Germline CDR1 is SNHLY and CDR2 is FYNNEI. The CDR3, as DNA: TGTGCCAGCAGGGATACAGGGGGATCTAACTATGGCTACACCTTC. Amino acid sequence: CASRDTGGSNYGYTF.

The chain uses TRBV19 and TRBJ1-1, with TRBD1 matching 7 bases. This CDR3 comprises 13 residues. Germline CDR1 and CDR2: LNHDA and SQIVND (reference sequence). V dropped 10 bases and J dropped 7; count of bases not matched to a gene: 12. The CDR3 loop is CATKRGLWGEAFF. The DNA for the CDR3 is TGTGCCACCAAAAGGGGGCTGTGGGGTGAAGCTTTCTTT. The full variable domain, in which reference TRBV19 and TRBJ1-1 provide the parts outside the CDR3, is DGGITQSPKYLFRKEGQNVTLSCEQNLNHDAMYWYRQDPGQGLRLIYYSQIVNDFQKGDIAEGYSVSREKKESFPLTVTSAQKNPTAFYLCATKRGLWGEAFFGQGTRLTVV.

This clonotype was found many times. The chain couples TRBV11-2 to TRBJ2-2; D is unresolved. The CDR3 has 14 amino acids. V was trimmed by 0 bases and J by 4 bases, leaving 6 bases between them. CDR1 SGHAT and CDR2 FQNNGV come from the germline V gene. The CDR3 nucleotides are TGTGCCAGCAGCTTAGACAGGTTCACCGGGGAGCTGTTTTTT. Amino acid sequence: CASSLDRFTGELFF.

The genes are TRBV7-3 and TRBJ1-5; D not resolved. The germline V gene encodes CDR1 SGHTA and CDR2 FQGTGA. The CDR3 contains 14 residues. With 1 base removed from V and 10 bases from J, the gap between germline ends came to 14 bases. This CDR3 is CASSLKTVLHPQHF. CDR3 bases: TGTGCCAGCAGCTTAAAAACTGTTCTTCATCCCCAGCATTTT. Variable domain in full (rest from reference TRBV7-3 and TRBJ1-5): GAGVSQTPSNKVTEKGKYVELRCDPISGHTALYWYRQSLGQGPEFLIYFQGTGAADDSGLPNDRFFAVRPEGSVSTLKIQRTERGDSAVYLCASSLKTVLHPQHFGDGTRLSIL.

This clonotype was counted ten times or more. The CDR3 DNA reads TGTGCCAGCAGCTTAGTAGCGGGAGGGAGCTCCTACAATGAGCAGTTCTTC. Translating it yields CASSLVAGGSSYNEQFF. The rearrangement uses TRBV7-8 and TRBJ2-1; TRBD2 matches 11 bases. V dropped 1 base and J dropped 0; count of bases not matched to a gene: 2. In germline, CDR1 is SGHVS, CDR2 FQNEAQ. The CDR3 has 17 residues.

The V call is TRBV5-1, the J call TRBJ2-2; no clear D gene. The CDR3 contains 16 residues. Germline V lookup: CDR1 SGHRS, CDR2 YFSETQ. With 4 bases removed from V and 0 bases from J, the gap between germline ends came to 13 bases. CDR3 sequence: CASSVDGFPNTGELFF. The CDR3 DNA reads TGCGCCAGCAGCGTGGACGGATTTCCGAACACCGGGGAGCTGTTTTTT.

This chain joins TRBV3-1 and TRBJ1-3, with no clear D. The germline V and J ends were trimmed by 7 bases and 0 bases, with 13 bases remaining between them. Germline-derived CDR1 and CDR2 are LGHDT and YNNKEL (reference sequence). The CDR3 length is 15 residues. Here the CDR3 reads CASTLGRRSGNTIYF. CDR3 sequence (DNA): TGTGCCAGCACGTTAGGGAGACGCTCTGGAAACACCATATATTTT. Filled out from reference TRBV3-1 and TRBJ1-3, the complete variable domain reads DTAVSQTPKYLVTQMGNDKSIKCEQNLGHDTMYWYKQDSKKFLKIMFSYNNKELIINETVPNRFSPKSPDKAHLNLHINSLELGDSAVYFCASTLGRRSGNTIYFGEGSWLTVV.

V is TRBV7-2 and J is TRBJ2-1, with TRBD2 matching 8 bases. CDR3 size: 20 residues. J lost 3 bases, V lost 2 bases, and 18 bases had no gene match. CDR1 and CDR2 from the germline V gene are SGHTA and FQGNSA. The chain's CDR3 is CASSLPSDVSGRALYNEQFF. The CDR3 DNA sequence: TGTGCCAGCAGCTTACCCTCGGATGTTTCCGGGAGGGCCCTCTACAATGAGCAGTTCTTC.

Comment on this clonotype: Being one base from a much bigger clone, this may be a read error. DNA of the CDR3: TGTGCCAGCAGCCGAGGGTCTATATCCAATGAGCAGTTCTTC. Translated: CASSRGSISNEQFF. This chain links TRBV13 with TRBJ2-1; tentative D call: TRBD2 (5 bases). The germline CDR1 and CDR2 sequences are PRHDT and FYEKMQ (reference sequence). This CDR3 comprises 14 residues. Trimming took 5 bases from V and 6 from J, leaving 14 bases between them.

Points on this clonotype: Being one base from a much bigger clone, this may be a read error. Here the CDR3 DNA reads TGTGCCTGGAGTACGGGACAGAACGCTGAAGCTTTCTTT. Protein sequence: CAWSTGQNAEAFF. This sequence joins TRBV30 and TRBJ1-1, with 7 bases fitting TRBD1. This CDR3 is built from 13 residues. Germline V gene lookup returns CDR1 GTSNPN and CDR2 SVGIG (reference sequence).

This sequence joins TRBV7-2 and TRBJ1-2; no definite D call. The CDR3 sequence is 15 residues long. Trimming shortened V by 1 base and J by 6 bases, and 15 bases separated the two germline ends. Germline V gene lookup returns CDR1 SGHTA and CDR2 FQGNSA. CDR3 sequence reads: CASSLGLQASDGYTF. Here the CDR3 DNA reads TGTGCCAGCAGCTTAGGGCTCCAGGCCTCAGATGGCTACACCTTC.

This clonotype was counted at least ten times. This chain uses TRBV2 with TRBJ1-2; possibly TRBD1 for D (5 bases). Between the trimmed V and J ends, which lost 6 bases and 2 bases, there was a span of 10 bases. Germline V gene data show CDR1 as SNHLY and CDR2 as FYNNEI. The CDR3 contains 13 residues. The CDR3 coding sequence is TGTGCCAGCAGCGAATACAGGAACTATGGCTACACCTTC. This gives the protein CASSEYRNYGYTF. The full variable domain, rest sourced from reference TRBV2 and TRBJ1-2, is EPEVTQTPSHQVTQMGQEVILRCVPISNHLYFYWYRQILGQKVEFLVSFYNNEISEKSEIFDDQFSVERPDGSNFTLKIRSTKLEDSAMYFCASSEYRNYGYTFGSGTRLTVV.

This clonotype has more than one count but fewer than ten. A much bigger clone sits one base away, suggesting this may be a read error. The J gene is TRBJ2-3, the V gene TRBV28, with no clear D. From germline, CDR1 is MDHEN and CDR2 SYDVKM. The germline V and J ends were trimmed by 0 bases and 9 bases, with 10 bases remaining between them. CDR3 length: 13 amino acids. CDR3 residues: CASSLCAQVTQYF. The CDR3 coding sequence is TGTGCCAGCAGTTTATGTGCCCAAGTCACGCAGTATTTT.

Many counts were recorded for this clonotype. The chain joins TRBV3-1 to TRBJ1-4; 10 bases are a match to TRBD1. The V segment lost 3 bases and the J segment 7 bases; nucleotides outside the gene matches: 5. The CDR3 covers 15 residues. Germline assignment: CDR1 LGHDT and CDR2 YNNKEL (reference sequence). As DNA, the CDR3 is TGTGCCAGCAGCCAGGCGGGACAGGGGATTGAAAAACTGTTTTTT. It yields the protein CASSQAGQGIEKLFF.

This clonotype occurred many times. This rearrangement joins TRBV5-1 to TRBJ2-7; D unresolved. V was trimmed by 0 bases and J by 4 bases, leaving 14 bases between them. The CDR3 spans 15 residues. Germline assignment: CDR1 SGHRS and CDR2 YFSETQ. The CDR3 loop is CASSLAAITGYEQYF. DNA of the CDR3: TGCGCCAGCAGCTTGGCCGCTATTACTGGGTACGAGCAGTACTTC.

This clonotype has ten or more counts. The rearrangement uses TRBV3-1 and TRBJ1-4; D may be TRBD1 (5 bases). CDR3 length: 14 residues. Trimming cost V 4 bases and J 6 bases, with 12 bases left between them. Per the germline V gene, CDR1 is LGHDT and CDR2 is YNNKEL (reference sequence). CDR3 nucleotides: TGTGCCAGCAGCCGGGACGGCCTTTATGAAAAACTGTTTTTT. Translating gives CASSRDGLYEKLFF.

This clonotype was recorded at least ten times. CDR3 DNA sequence: TGTGCCAGCAGACCTAGGGGGCTGTCAGGCGCTGAAGCTTTCTTT. Translated, it gives CASRPRGLSGAEAFF. The chain has TRBV2 and TRBJ1-1, with TRBD1 matching over 7 bases. CDR1 is SNHLY, CDR2 FYNNEI, per germline. V was clipped by 6 bases and J by 6 bases; unmatched bases: 13. This CDR3 has 15 amino acids.

The chain joins TRBV7-6 to TRBJ2-6; D is tentatively TRBD1 or TRBD2 (6 bases each). Germline CDR1 is SGHVS and CDR2 is FNYEAQ. This CDR3 has 19 amino acids. V shed 5 bases and J shed 0 bases, with 20 bases lying between them. The CDR3 nucleotides are TGTGCCAGCAGCCTAGATAGTACAGGGACTTTCTCTGGGGCCAACGTCCTGACTTTC. Translated, it gives CASSLDSTGTFSGANVLTF.

Many counts were recorded for this clonotype. This sequence joins TRBV12-3 or TRBV12-4 and TRBJ2-2; D not resolved. V lost 6 bases and J 0 bases, leaving 8 bases between the germline ends. This CDR3 is built from 14 residues. The CDR3, as DNA: TGTGCCAGCAGGGAACGAGCGAACACCGGGGAGCTGTTTTTT. This sequence encodes CASRERANTGELFF.

In this sample, this clonotype turned up many times. The chain uses TRBV2 and TRBJ1-1, with 8 bases matching TRBD1. This CDR3 comprises 14 residues. Germline CDR1 is SNHLY and CDR2 is FYNNEI. V gave up 6 bases and J gave up 1 base; unmatched junction bases: 4. The CDR3 region is CASRGQGANTEAFF. CDR3 DNA sequence: TGTGCCAGCAGGGGGCAGGGGGCGAACACTGAAGCTTTCTTT. Variable domain in full (rest from reference TRBV2 and TRBJ1-1): EPEVTQTPSHQVTQMGQEVILRCVPISNHLYFYWYRQILGQKVEFLVSFYNNEISEKSEIFDDQFSVERPDGSNFTLKIRSTKLEDSAMYFCASRGQGANTEAFFGQGTRLTVV.

This clonotype was detected only a few times. CDR3 in amino acids: CASSLDTSEVYEQYF. The CDR3 nucleotides are TGTGCCAGCAGCTTAGATACTAGTGAGGTCTACGAGCAGTACTTC. The chain uses TRBV7-2 and TRBJ2-7; possibly TRBD2 for D (5 bases). This CDR3 is built from 15 residues. Germline V lookup: CDR1 SGHTA, CDR2 FQGNSA. Trimming took off 1 base at V and 3 bases at J, with 13 bases between the two ends.